Described below is a single T cell receptor (beta chain) sequence and its context. This record belongs to a study of T cell changes during pregnancy in multiple sclerosis. Generated by immunoSEQ multiplex PCR, the TCRdb table keeps only in-frame clones and is missing some. The data show about 50,000 clones, approximately 90% seen once. The receptor was derived from a female donor with multiple sclerosis, enrolled in a pregnancy study. This specimen consisted of CD4+ T cells from peripheral blood mononuclear cells, obtained after pregnancy.

As DNA, the CDR3 is TGTGCCAGCAGTTTGCGGCTAGGTCCTTCCTACGAGCAGTACTTC. It codes for CASSLRLGPSYEQYF. V gene TRBV27 combines with J gene TRBJ2-7; the D is unclear. This CDR3 comprises 15 residues. In germline, CDR1 is MNHEY, CDR2 SMNVEV (reference sequence). V shed 3 bases and J shed 1 base, with 13 bases lying between them.